A selection of T cell receptor beta chains follows, all from one sample in a study of shared clonotypes between healthy human individuals. Assay: immunoSEQ multiplex PCR; the TCRdb copy retains only in-frame clones and omits some. The table lists about 1.1 million clones, roughly 80% of them singletons, with 0.89% in the top ten. The sequencing input was memory CD4+ T cells from PBMCs. These receptors originate from a man younger than 30 in good health. Some clones in this sample may be carry-over from other donors' samples. Each CDR3 is given with its conserved first and last residue. A D gene is named only where the DNA matches it firmly. A clone size is listed for some rows: how often the clone was seen (once, few, many), or a class if it is expanded.

DNA: TGTGCCAGCAGTTGGACAGGGGGCGATCAGCCCCAGCATTTT
CDR3: CASSWTGGDQPQHF
J: TRBJ1-5
size: NA
D: TRBD1
V: TRBV28

DNA: TGTGCCAGCTCCCCGGCGGGCTCTGGAAACACCATATATTTT
CDR3: CASSPAGSGNTIYF
J: TRBJ1-3
size: NA
D: NA
V: TRBV28

DNA: TGTGCCTGGAGCGATACTGAATTCGCTGAAGCTTTCTTT
CDR3: CAWSDTEFAEAFF
J: TRBJ1-1
size: few
D: NA
V: TRBV30

DNA: TGCGCCAGCAGCCTGGGACAGGGACGACTGGAGACCCAGTACTTC
CDR3: CASSLGQGRLETQYF
J: TRBJ2-5
size: NA
D: TRBD1
V: TRBV5-1

DNA: TGTGCCAGCTCACCCCCGGCGACAGGGGGCTCTCTGGCTTTCTTT
CDR3: CASSPPATGGSLAFF
J: TRBJ1-1
size: NA
D: TRBD1
V: TRBV18

DNA: TGTGCCAGCAGTGATACAGGGACTAGCGGTCTCTACAATGAGCAGTTCTTC
CDR3: CASSDTGTSGLYNEQFF
J: TRBJ2-1
size: NA
D: TRBD2
V: TRBV25-1

DNA: TGTGCCAGCAGCTCCAACGCGGCAGATACGCAGTATTTT
CDR3: CASSSNAADTQYF
J: TRBJ2-3
size: few
D: NA
V: TRBV7-2

DNA: TGTGCCAGCAGCCAAGCGGGACAGGGTTTCTACGAGCAGTACTTC
CDR3: CASSQAGQGFYEQYF
J: TRBJ2-7
size: NA
D: TRBD1
V: TRBV4-2

DNA: TGTGCCAGCAGCTTGAGCGTCGTGCGTCGCACAGATACGCAGTATTTT
CDR3: CASSLSVVRRTDTQYF
J: TRBJ2-3
size: NA
D: NA
V: TRBV5-8

DNA: TGCGCCAGCAGCCAAGAAACAGAGGATACGCAGTATTTT
CDR3: CASSQETEDTQYF
J: TRBJ2-3
size: NA
D: NA
V: TRBV4-1

DNA: TGTGCCAGCAGCTTCTCCGGGACTAGCGGGAGATTAGGGCAGTTCTTC
CDR3: CASSFSGTSGRLGQFF
J: TRBJ2-1
size: few
D: TRBD2
V: TRBV5-8

DNA: TGTGCCAGCAGGGACAGACGCACAGATACGCAGTATTTT
CDR3: CASRDRRTDTQYF
J: TRBJ2-3
size: NA
D: NA
V: TRBV6-1

DNA: TGTGCCAGCGGGCGGGAGAACACCGGGGAGCTGTTTTTT
CDR3: CASGRENTGELFF
J: TRBJ2-2
size: NA
D: NA
V: TRBV2

DNA: TGTGCCAGCAGCTTTGAGATCGGAGGAAACACCATATATTTT
CDR3: CASSFEIGGNTIYF
J: TRBJ1-3
size: many
D: NA
V: TRBV7-2

DNA: TGTGCCAGCAGCTTAGATGAGGGGACAGGGTATTTT
CDR3: CASSLDEGTGYF
J: TRBJ2-3
size: NA
D: TRBD1
V: TRBV11-2

DNA: TGCGCCAGCAGTGGACAGGGGACCCCTCTTGAAAAACTGTTTTTT
CDR3: CASSGQGTPLEKLFF
J: TRBJ1-4
size: NA
D: TRBD1
V: TRBV5-1

DNA: TGTGCCAGCAGTTACTCGAAGGCAGGGTCCGGGGAGCTGTTTTTT
CDR3: CASSYSKAGSGELFF
J: TRBJ2-2
size: once
D: NA
V: TRBV6-5

DNA: TGTGCCAGCAGTTTAAGGGGCGAGCAGTTCTTC
CDR3: CASSLRGEQFF
J: TRBJ2-1
size: once
D: NA
V: TRBV27

DNA: TGTGCCAGCAGCTTATCCGGGGGAGGAGGGTACGAGCAGTACTTC
CDR3: CASSLSGGGGYEQYF
J: TRBJ2-7
size: NA
D: NA
V: TRBV7-3

DNA: TGTGCCAGCAGCTTAGGGGGGGCCCACAATCAGCCCCAGCATTTT
CDR3: CASSLGGAHNQPQHF
J: TRBJ1-5
size: NA
D: NA
V: TRBV11-2

DNA: TGTGCCAGCAGCTTCACTAGCGCTACGAACACCGGGGAGCTGTTTTTT
CDR3: CASSFTSATNTGELFF
J: TRBJ2-2
size: NA
D: TRBD2
V: TRBV7-2

DNA: TGCGCCAGCAGCCAAGAAGGAGGCAATGAGCAGTTCTTC
CDR3: CASSQEGGNEQFF
J: TRBJ2-1
size: once
D: NA
V: TRBV4-3

DNA: TGTGCCAGCAGCCCGGCCGCAGGGAGCACAGATACGCAGTATTTT
CDR3: CASSPAAGSTDTQYF
J: TRBJ2-3
size: many
D: NA
V: TRBV7-6

DNA: TGTGCCAGTAGGGCCTCGAATACTGAAGCTTTCTTT
CDR3: CASRASNTEAFF
J: TRBJ1-1
size: NA
D: NA
V: TRBV19

DNA: TGTGCCAGCAGGATCAGGGGGCGGAACACCGGGGAGCTGTTTTTT
CDR3: CASRIRGRNTGELFF
J: TRBJ2-2
size: once
D: TRBD1
V: TRBV6-5

DNA: TGTGCCAGCAGCCAAGGGACAGGGAATAGGAATGAGCAGTTCTTC
CDR3: CASSQGTGNRNEQFF
J: TRBJ2-1
size: NA
D: TRBD1
V: TRBV4-2

DNA: TGTGCCACCCAAGGGAGCAATCAGCCCCAGCATTTT
CDR3: CATQGSNQPQHF
J: TRBJ1-5
size: NA
D: NA
V: TRBV6-1

DNA: TGTGCCAGCAGTGTGGGCCCCGGGGAGCTGTTTTTT
CDR3: CASSVGPGELFF
J: TRBJ2-2
size: NA
D: NA
V: TRBV25-1

DNA: TGTGCCAGCGGCATCAGGGGGCACACCGGGGAGCTGTTTTTT
CDR3: CASGIRGHTGELFF
J: TRBJ2-2
size: NA
D: TRBD1
V: TRBV6-5

DNA: TGTGCCAGCAGCCGCGACAGGGGGGAAGCTTTCTTT
CDR3: CASSRDRGEAFF
J: TRBJ1-1
size: NA
D: TRBD1
V: TRBV5-6

DNA: TGTGCCAGCAGTTACAAAGGCAGGGATCAGCCCCAGCATTTT
CDR3: CASSYKGRDQPQHF
J: TRBJ1-5
size: NA
D: NA
V: TRBV6-6

DNA: TGTGCCAGCAGCCAACCTCTGGGGGTTGGTACCGGGGAGCTGTTTTTT
CDR3: CASSQPLGVGTGELFF
J: TRBJ2-2
size: NA
D: NA
V: TRBV14

DNA: TGTGCCAGCAGCCGGATACCTCTGGAGGAGGCCGGGGAGCTGTTTTTT
CDR3: CASSRIPLEEAGELFF
J: TRBJ2-2
size: NA
D: NA
V: TRBV7-9

DNA: TGCGCCAGCAGCCGCACGAGGGATACGCAGTATTTT
CDR3: CASSRTRDTQYF
J: TRBJ2-3
size: NA
D: NA
V: TRBV4-3

DNA: TGCGCCAGCAGTCCTACTAGCGGGACCGGGGCAGATACGCAGTATTTT
CDR3: CASSPTSGTGADTQYF
J: TRBJ2-3
size: many
D: TRBD2
V: TRBV10-1

DNA: TGTGCCAGTAGCCCACGGACAGGGGAAGGCTCTGGAAACACCATATATTTT
CDR3: CASSPRTGEGSGNTIYF
J: TRBJ1-3
size: NA
D: TRBD1
V: TRBV19

DNA: TGTGCCAGCAGTGATAACGGGGAGCTGTTTTTT
CDR3: CASSDNGELFF
J: TRBJ2-2
size: few
D: NA
V: TRBV2

DNA: TGCGCCAGCAGCTTGGATCTAGCGGGGAACACCGGGGAGCTGTTTTTT
CDR3: CASSLDLAGNTGELFF
J: TRBJ2-2
size: NA
D: TRBD2
V: TRBV5-1

DNA: TGTGCCAGCAGCTTGGGTTCCCCTCGAGGCAATGAGCAGTTCTTC
CDR3: CASSLGSPRGNEQFF
J: TRBJ2-1
size: NA
D: NA
V: TRBV5-6

DNA: TGTGCCAGCAGCTTAGAGGTCCCCTCCTACGAGCAGTACTTC
CDR3: CASSLEVPSYEQYF
J: TRBJ2-7
size: many
D: NA
V: TRBV7-2

DNA: TGTGCCAGCAGGAGAGCGGGAGGTACCGGGGAGCTGTTTTTT
CDR3: CASRRAGGTGELFF
J: TRBJ2-2
size: many
D: TRBD2
V: TRBV6-1

DNA: TGTGCCAGCAACTTAGGGGGGAATCAGCCCCAGCATTTT
CDR3: CASNLGGNQPQHF
J: TRBJ1-5
size: NA
D: NA
V: TRBV6-1

DNA: TGTGCCAGCAGTTCCTCCGGGGCCAGAAAGCAGTACTTC
CDR3: CASSSSGARKQYF
J: TRBJ2-7
size: NA
D: NA
V: TRBV27

DNA: TGTGCCAGCAGCTCACTAGCGGGAGTTCCGAATGAGCAGTTCTTC
CDR3: CASSSLAGVPNEQFF
J: TRBJ2-1
size: NA
D: TRBD2
V: TRBV5-6

DNA: TGTGCCAGCAGCTTATGGTCCCAGGGTTCGGGCAATGAGCAGTTCTTC
CDR3: CASSLWSQGSGNEQFF
J: TRBJ2-1
size: NA
D: NA
V: TRBV7-3

DNA: TGTGCCAGCAGTCTCGGGACAGGTCAATACAATGAGCAGTTCTTC
CDR3: CASSLGTGQYNEQFF
J: TRBJ2-1
size: NA
D: TRBD1
V: TRBV27

DNA: TGTGCCAGCAGCAACAGGGTTTTAGGTCAGCCCCAGCATTTT
CDR3: CASSNRVLGQPQHF
J: TRBJ1-5
size: NA
D: NA
V: TRBV7-2

DNA: TGTGCCAGCAGACCTCTTGGAGTGAGGTACAATGAGCAGTTCTTC
CDR3: CASRPLGVRYNEQFF
J: TRBJ2-1
size: NA
D: NA
V: TRBV21-1

DNA: TGTGCCAGTAGTATAGGAGGACTAGGAAACACCGGGGAGCTGTTTTTT
CDR3: CASSIGGLGNTGELFF
J: TRBJ2-2
size: NA
D: TRBD2
V: TRBV19

DNA: TGTGCCAGTAGCGACAGACGCAATCAGCCCCAGCATTTT
CDR3: CASSDRRNQPQHF
J: TRBJ1-5
size: NA
D: NA
V: TRBV19

DNA: TGTGCCAGCTCATTTCAGACTTTTAACACTGAAGCTTTCTTT
CDR3: CASSFQTFNTEAFF
J: TRBJ1-1
size: NA
D: NA
V: TRBV18

DNA: TGTGCCAGCCGACAAGGACAGGGCAATCAGCCCCAGCATTTT
CDR3: CASRQGQGNQPQHF
J: TRBJ1-5
size: NA
D: TRBD1
V: TRBV2

DNA: TGTGCCAGCAGCCTGAATCCCGCACAGGGAGGGCCCCAGCATTTT
CDR3: CASSLNPAQGGPQHF
J: TRBJ1-5
size: NA
D: NA
V: TRBV11-2

DNA: TGTGCCATCAGTGAGAAAGGGGACAGTGCCACTAACTATGGCTACACCTTC
CDR3: CAISEKGDSATNYGYTF
J: TRBJ1-2
size: NA
D: TRBD1
V: TRBV10-3

DNA: TGTGCCAGCAGTTTGACGGGGAAAAGGGGCAATCAGCCCCAGCATTTT
CDR3: CASSLTGKRGNQPQHF
J: TRBJ1-5
size: NA
D: NA
V: TRBV28

DNA: TGTGCCAGCTCACCCCTTAGCACAGATACGCAGTATTTT
CDR3: CASSPLSTDTQYF
J: TRBJ2-3
size: few
D: NA
V: TRBV18

DNA: TGTGCCAGCAGTTTATCTTGGGTGAGGGATACGCAGTATTTT
CDR3: CASSLSWVRDTQYF
J: TRBJ2-3
size: NA
D: NA
V: TRBV27

DNA: TGTGCCAGCAGCCGGGGACTGACTAAAGAGACCCAGTACTTC
CDR3: CASSRGLTKETQYF
J: TRBJ2-5
size: NA
D: NA
V: TRBV7-8

DNA: TGTGCCAGCAGGATGAATCTATCCAGGCGGGGGGCCAAAAACATTCAGTACTTC
CDR3: CASRMNLSRRGAKNIQYF
J: TRBJ2-4
size: NA
D: TRBD2
V: TRBV28